This T cell receptor beta chain was documented in a study of blood T cell repertoires in COVID-19. Overall study: The United States, Italy and Spain supplied acute and convalescent COVID-19 samples. T cells, B-cell-depleted T cells, or PBMCs supplied cDNA or gDNA.

This clone was observed a few times. Authors' methods: By means of reference gene primer amplification, nucleated cell counts were estimated. The method was immunoSEQ multiplex PCR; TCRdb's version includes in-frame clones alone and lacks a portion of them. D and trimming were read from the DNA, whereas the V and J calls and clone size are those reported in that table. This sample carries 130,000 or so clones, around 83% of them seen once, and the ten largest clones take around 8.4%. J gave up 1 base and V 4 bases, and 8 bases lay outside the gene matches. Germline V gene sequence: CDR1 MNHEY, CDR2 SMNVEV (reference sequence). This CDR3 has 16 residues.

The sample taken for sequencing was peripheral blood. The chain has TRBV27 and TRBJ2-7; 9 bases are shared with TRBD1. The clonotype comes from an older woman with acute or convalescent COVID-19. The CDR3 loop reads CASSSHRDRESYEQYF. CDR3 nucleotides: TGTGCCAGCAGTTCGCACCGGGACAGGGAGTCCTACGAGCAGTACTTC.